This T cell receptor beta chain was identified during a study of blood T cells in healthy people across ages. This clonotype was counted ten times or more. The authors ran a second PCR of 7 to 11 cycles using a sample-barcoded 5' primer and a J-beta primer mix. TCRdb analysed the 5' RACE reads with MiXCR anew, one entry per CDR3 protein. This sample has 650,000 to 1,000,000 distinct CDR3 sequences, with about 36% found just once. V shed 5 bases, J shed 6 bases, and the junction held 6 bases outside the gene matches. The CDR3 contains 15 residues. The chain combines TRBV12-3 or TRBV12-4 with TRBJ2-1, with 11 bases fitting TRBD1. The receptor comes from a man younger than 35 in good health. Sequenced material: blood. DNA of the CDR3: TGTGCCAGCAGTCGGACAGGGGGCATTGGCAATGAGCAGTTCTTC. Its protein is CASSRTGGIGNEQFF.